A selection of T cell receptor beta chains follows, all from one sample in a study of OX40 agonist ivuxolimab in advanced cancers. TCRdb's copy holds only in-frame clones and misses some; the assay was immunoSEQ multiplex PCR. Of tens of thousands of clones in the sample, 84% are singletons; the top ten hold approximately 1.3%. The input for sequencing was CD4+ or CD8+ T cells sorted from blood, taken in a trial of the OX40 agonist ivuxolimab. These receptors all come from an adult with an advanced solid tumor such as melanoma, head and neck, liver or kidney cancer. CDR3s include the opening cysteine and the closing phenylalanine or tryptophan. D genes are given only for firm matches. Size is omitted from some rows. Given values are once, few, many or a class for expanded clones.

clone size,D gene,J gene,V gene,CDR3 protein,CDR3 DNA
.,.,TRBJ1-6,TRBV7-2,CASSLGPPSPLHF,TGTGCCAGCAGCTTAGGTCCCCCTTCACCCCTCCACTTT
.,.,TRBJ1-2,TRBV23-1,CASSQSGIRREGYTF,TGCGCCAGCAGTCAATCAGGGATCCGTCGAGAGGGCTACACCTTC
once,.,TRBJ2-7,TRBV28,CASSLGPREQYF,TGTGCCAGCAGTTTGGGCCCCCGAGAGCAGTACTTC
few,TRBD1,TRBJ1-1,TRBV4-3,CASSQDAATGIEAFF,TGCGCCAGCAGCCAAGATGCCGCGACAGGGATCGAAGCTTTCTTT
.,.,TRBJ2-1,TRBV14,CASSRSTGDEQFF,TGTGCCAGCAGCCGGTCTACGGGGGATGAGCAGTTCTTC
.,TRBD1,TRBJ1-3,TRBV7-2,CASSLGAGGHNTIYF,TGTGCCAGCAGCTTAGGGGCAGGGGGCCACAACACCATATATTTT
.,.,TRBJ1-5,TRBV28,CASTIGGYQAGNQPQHF,TGTGCCAGCACGATAGGGGGATACCAGGCTGGCAATCAGCCCCAGCATTTT
.,.,TRBJ1-6,TRBV7-2,CASSAGVTPNSPLHF,TGTGCCAGCAGCGCAGGGGTAACCCCTAATTCACCCCTCCACTTT
.,.,TRBJ2-2,TRBV15,CATSRDKVARGGELFF,TGTGCCACCAGCAGAGATAAGGTAGCCCGAGGTGGGGAGCTGTTTTTT
.,.,TRBJ2-3,TRBV7-9,CASTFSASTDTQYF,TGTGCCAGCACCTTTAGCGCCTCCACAGATACGCAGTATTTT
.,.,TRBJ1-3,TRBV6-5,CASSKQTTDGNTIYF,TGTGCCAGCAGTAAACAGACAACCGACGGAAACACCATATATTTT
.,.,TRBJ1-4,TRBV10-3,CAIRRRDNEKLFF,TGTGCCATCAGACGACGGGATAATGAAAAACTGTTTTTT
.,.,TRBJ2-2,TRBV15,CATSRDRAAGELFF,TGTGCCACCAGCAGAGATCGGGCAGCCGGGGAGCTGTTTTTT
.,.,TRBJ1-5,TRBV6-1,CASSGPDRHYSNQPQHF,TGTGCCAGCAGTGGCCCGGATCGTCATTATAGCAATCAGCCCCAGCATTTT
.,TRBD2,TRBJ2-1,TRBV11-3,CASSTGVAGYNEQFF,TGTGCCAGCAGCACCGGGGTAGCGGGATACAATGAGCAGTTCTTC
once,.,TRBJ2-7,TRBV7-2,CASMQWPRGPYEQYF,TGTGCCAGCATGCAATGGCCTCGGGGCCCCTACGAGCAGTACTTC
.,.,TRBJ2-7,TRBV5-1,CASSLKAGGETYEQYF,TGCGCCAGCAGCTTGAAGGCTGGAGGAGAGACCTACGAGCAGTACTTC
.,.,TRBJ2-7,TRBV5-1,CASSLGPGRDYEQYF,TGCGCCAGCAGCTTGGGACCGGGACGAGACTACGAGCAGTACTTC
.,TRBD2,TRBJ2-2,TRBV18,CASSFSLAGGTGELFF,TGTGCCAGCTCATTCTCCCTAGCGGGAGGAACCGGGGAGCTGTTTTTT
.,.,TRBJ1-5,TRBV19,CASSITRGRGQPQHF,TGTGCCAGTAGTATTACGAGGGGTCGCGGTCAGCCCCAGCATTTT
.,TRBD1,TRBJ2-5,TRBV5-1,CASSSGQGVTRQETQYF,TGCGCCAGCAGCTCTGGGCAGGGGGTGACCCGCCAAGAGACCCAGTACTTC
.,TRBD1,TRBJ2-1,TRBV19,CASSRDRGEQFF,TGTGCCAGTAGTCGGGACAGGGGTGAGCAGTTCTTC
.,TRBD1,TRBJ1-1,TRBV28,CASVGGQGVYENTEAFF,TGTGCCAGTGTGGGCGGACAGGGGGTTTACGAGAACACTGAAGCTTTCTTT
.,TRBD2,TRBJ2-2,TRBV5-1,CASSLGAGGTNTGELFF,TGCGCCAGCAGCTTGGGAGCGGGAGGGACGAACACCGGGGAGCTGTTTTTT
once,TRBD2,TRBJ2-5,TRBV28,CASEREHQETQYF,TGTGCCAGCGAGCGGGAGCACCAAGAGACCCAGTACTTC
.,.,TRBJ1-1,TRBV5-6,CASSLADAFEAFF,TGTGCCAGCAGCTTGGCCGATGCTTTTGAAGCTTTCTTT
.,.,TRBJ2-1,TRBV12-5,CASGLLRDGYNEQFF,TGTGCTAGTGGTTTGTTAAGGGACGGGTACAATGAGCAGTTCTTC
.,.,TRBJ1-2,TRBV5-4,CASSLRANYGYTF,TGTGCCAGCAGCTTGAGGGCCAACTATGGCTACACCTTC
.,.,TRBJ1-5,TRBV6-1,CATTNRAHLNQPQHF,TGTGCCACTACGAACCGGGCCCACCTCAATCAGCCCCAGCATTTT
.,.,TRBJ2-7,TRBV6-1,CASSPRQEAYEQYF,TGTGCCAGCAGTCCCCGACAGGAGGCCTACGAGCAGTACTTC
.,.,TRBJ1-5,TRBV28,CASSSRTALTRLNQPQHF,TGTGCCAGCAGTTCCCGGACAGCCCTTACTAGACTCAATCAGCCCCAGCATTTT
.,.,TRBJ1-6,TRBV27,CASSTGRYNSPLHF,TGTGCCAGCAGTACTGGACGGTATAATTCACCCCTCCACTTT
once,.,TRBJ2-3,TRBV7-2,CASSTTGRDTQYF,TGTGCCAGCAGCACAACAGGGAGGGATACGCAGTATTTT
medium-sized,TRBD2,TRBJ2-7,TRBV7-2,CASSSPAGVAGVLSYEQYF,TGTGCCAGCAGCTCCCCGGCCGGGGTAGCGGGAGTACTCTCCTACGAGCAGTACTTC
.,TRBD1,TRBJ1-2,TRBV30,CAWSVGQGFGYTF,TGTGCCTGGAGTGTTGGACAGGGGTTTGGCTACACCTTC
.,.,TRBJ2-2,TRBV11-3,CASSLDSMGYANTGELFF,TGTGCCAGCAGCTTAGATTCTATGGGTTACGCGAACACCGGGGAGCTGTTTTTT
.,TRBD1,TRBJ1-4,TRBV28,CASRGTGWLTNEKLFF,TGTGCCAGCAGGGGGACAGGGTGGTTGACTAATGAAAAACTGTTTTTT
.,.,TRBJ2-7,TRBV18,CASSPPDSYEQYF,TGTGCCAGCTCACCACCCGACTCCTACGAGCAGTACTTC
few,TRBD1,TRBJ1-5,TRBV19,CASRDRGLSNQPQHF,TGTGCCAGCCGGGACAGGGGATTGAGCAATCAGCCCCAGCATTTT
.,.,TRBJ2-3,TRBV19,CASSIVDTQYF,TGTGCCAGTAGTATCGTAGATACGCAGTATTTT
once,.,TRBJ1-1,TRBV28,CASSSPNTEAFF,TGTGCCAGCAGTTCGCCGAACACTGAAGCTTTCTTT
.,TRBD1,TRBJ1-4,TRBV4-1,CASSQVQGGGYEKLFF,TGCGCCAGCAGCCAAGTACAGGGGGGCGGTTATGAAAAACTGTTTTTT
.,.,TRBJ1-6,TRBV5-1,CASSYLGGTNSPLHF,TGCGCCAGCAGTTACCTCGGGGGGACAAATTCACCCCTCCACTTT
.,TRBD2,TRBJ2-1,TRBV7-8,CASSLAVPSGSSYNEQFF,TGTGCCAGCAGCTTAGCAGTCCCCAGCGGGAGCTCCTACAATGAGCAGTTCTTC
.,TRBD1,TRBJ1-5,TRBV6-5,CASSYSRTGKQPQHF,TGTGCCAGCAGTTACTCCCGGACAGGGAAACAGCCCCAGCATTTT
medium-sized,.,TRBJ2-3,TRBV5-8,CASRPSGTDTQYF,TGTGCCAGCAGACCGTCGGGAACAGATACGCAGTATTTT
medium-sized,.,TRBJ2-2,TRBV9,CASSVTSGGELFF,TGTGCCAGCAGCGTAACGTCCGGGGGGGAGCTGTTTTTT
.,TRBD1,TRBJ1-5,TRBV10-3,CATGTAMRSNQPQHF,TGTGCCACCGGGACAGCCATGAGGAGCAATCAGCCCCAGCATTTT